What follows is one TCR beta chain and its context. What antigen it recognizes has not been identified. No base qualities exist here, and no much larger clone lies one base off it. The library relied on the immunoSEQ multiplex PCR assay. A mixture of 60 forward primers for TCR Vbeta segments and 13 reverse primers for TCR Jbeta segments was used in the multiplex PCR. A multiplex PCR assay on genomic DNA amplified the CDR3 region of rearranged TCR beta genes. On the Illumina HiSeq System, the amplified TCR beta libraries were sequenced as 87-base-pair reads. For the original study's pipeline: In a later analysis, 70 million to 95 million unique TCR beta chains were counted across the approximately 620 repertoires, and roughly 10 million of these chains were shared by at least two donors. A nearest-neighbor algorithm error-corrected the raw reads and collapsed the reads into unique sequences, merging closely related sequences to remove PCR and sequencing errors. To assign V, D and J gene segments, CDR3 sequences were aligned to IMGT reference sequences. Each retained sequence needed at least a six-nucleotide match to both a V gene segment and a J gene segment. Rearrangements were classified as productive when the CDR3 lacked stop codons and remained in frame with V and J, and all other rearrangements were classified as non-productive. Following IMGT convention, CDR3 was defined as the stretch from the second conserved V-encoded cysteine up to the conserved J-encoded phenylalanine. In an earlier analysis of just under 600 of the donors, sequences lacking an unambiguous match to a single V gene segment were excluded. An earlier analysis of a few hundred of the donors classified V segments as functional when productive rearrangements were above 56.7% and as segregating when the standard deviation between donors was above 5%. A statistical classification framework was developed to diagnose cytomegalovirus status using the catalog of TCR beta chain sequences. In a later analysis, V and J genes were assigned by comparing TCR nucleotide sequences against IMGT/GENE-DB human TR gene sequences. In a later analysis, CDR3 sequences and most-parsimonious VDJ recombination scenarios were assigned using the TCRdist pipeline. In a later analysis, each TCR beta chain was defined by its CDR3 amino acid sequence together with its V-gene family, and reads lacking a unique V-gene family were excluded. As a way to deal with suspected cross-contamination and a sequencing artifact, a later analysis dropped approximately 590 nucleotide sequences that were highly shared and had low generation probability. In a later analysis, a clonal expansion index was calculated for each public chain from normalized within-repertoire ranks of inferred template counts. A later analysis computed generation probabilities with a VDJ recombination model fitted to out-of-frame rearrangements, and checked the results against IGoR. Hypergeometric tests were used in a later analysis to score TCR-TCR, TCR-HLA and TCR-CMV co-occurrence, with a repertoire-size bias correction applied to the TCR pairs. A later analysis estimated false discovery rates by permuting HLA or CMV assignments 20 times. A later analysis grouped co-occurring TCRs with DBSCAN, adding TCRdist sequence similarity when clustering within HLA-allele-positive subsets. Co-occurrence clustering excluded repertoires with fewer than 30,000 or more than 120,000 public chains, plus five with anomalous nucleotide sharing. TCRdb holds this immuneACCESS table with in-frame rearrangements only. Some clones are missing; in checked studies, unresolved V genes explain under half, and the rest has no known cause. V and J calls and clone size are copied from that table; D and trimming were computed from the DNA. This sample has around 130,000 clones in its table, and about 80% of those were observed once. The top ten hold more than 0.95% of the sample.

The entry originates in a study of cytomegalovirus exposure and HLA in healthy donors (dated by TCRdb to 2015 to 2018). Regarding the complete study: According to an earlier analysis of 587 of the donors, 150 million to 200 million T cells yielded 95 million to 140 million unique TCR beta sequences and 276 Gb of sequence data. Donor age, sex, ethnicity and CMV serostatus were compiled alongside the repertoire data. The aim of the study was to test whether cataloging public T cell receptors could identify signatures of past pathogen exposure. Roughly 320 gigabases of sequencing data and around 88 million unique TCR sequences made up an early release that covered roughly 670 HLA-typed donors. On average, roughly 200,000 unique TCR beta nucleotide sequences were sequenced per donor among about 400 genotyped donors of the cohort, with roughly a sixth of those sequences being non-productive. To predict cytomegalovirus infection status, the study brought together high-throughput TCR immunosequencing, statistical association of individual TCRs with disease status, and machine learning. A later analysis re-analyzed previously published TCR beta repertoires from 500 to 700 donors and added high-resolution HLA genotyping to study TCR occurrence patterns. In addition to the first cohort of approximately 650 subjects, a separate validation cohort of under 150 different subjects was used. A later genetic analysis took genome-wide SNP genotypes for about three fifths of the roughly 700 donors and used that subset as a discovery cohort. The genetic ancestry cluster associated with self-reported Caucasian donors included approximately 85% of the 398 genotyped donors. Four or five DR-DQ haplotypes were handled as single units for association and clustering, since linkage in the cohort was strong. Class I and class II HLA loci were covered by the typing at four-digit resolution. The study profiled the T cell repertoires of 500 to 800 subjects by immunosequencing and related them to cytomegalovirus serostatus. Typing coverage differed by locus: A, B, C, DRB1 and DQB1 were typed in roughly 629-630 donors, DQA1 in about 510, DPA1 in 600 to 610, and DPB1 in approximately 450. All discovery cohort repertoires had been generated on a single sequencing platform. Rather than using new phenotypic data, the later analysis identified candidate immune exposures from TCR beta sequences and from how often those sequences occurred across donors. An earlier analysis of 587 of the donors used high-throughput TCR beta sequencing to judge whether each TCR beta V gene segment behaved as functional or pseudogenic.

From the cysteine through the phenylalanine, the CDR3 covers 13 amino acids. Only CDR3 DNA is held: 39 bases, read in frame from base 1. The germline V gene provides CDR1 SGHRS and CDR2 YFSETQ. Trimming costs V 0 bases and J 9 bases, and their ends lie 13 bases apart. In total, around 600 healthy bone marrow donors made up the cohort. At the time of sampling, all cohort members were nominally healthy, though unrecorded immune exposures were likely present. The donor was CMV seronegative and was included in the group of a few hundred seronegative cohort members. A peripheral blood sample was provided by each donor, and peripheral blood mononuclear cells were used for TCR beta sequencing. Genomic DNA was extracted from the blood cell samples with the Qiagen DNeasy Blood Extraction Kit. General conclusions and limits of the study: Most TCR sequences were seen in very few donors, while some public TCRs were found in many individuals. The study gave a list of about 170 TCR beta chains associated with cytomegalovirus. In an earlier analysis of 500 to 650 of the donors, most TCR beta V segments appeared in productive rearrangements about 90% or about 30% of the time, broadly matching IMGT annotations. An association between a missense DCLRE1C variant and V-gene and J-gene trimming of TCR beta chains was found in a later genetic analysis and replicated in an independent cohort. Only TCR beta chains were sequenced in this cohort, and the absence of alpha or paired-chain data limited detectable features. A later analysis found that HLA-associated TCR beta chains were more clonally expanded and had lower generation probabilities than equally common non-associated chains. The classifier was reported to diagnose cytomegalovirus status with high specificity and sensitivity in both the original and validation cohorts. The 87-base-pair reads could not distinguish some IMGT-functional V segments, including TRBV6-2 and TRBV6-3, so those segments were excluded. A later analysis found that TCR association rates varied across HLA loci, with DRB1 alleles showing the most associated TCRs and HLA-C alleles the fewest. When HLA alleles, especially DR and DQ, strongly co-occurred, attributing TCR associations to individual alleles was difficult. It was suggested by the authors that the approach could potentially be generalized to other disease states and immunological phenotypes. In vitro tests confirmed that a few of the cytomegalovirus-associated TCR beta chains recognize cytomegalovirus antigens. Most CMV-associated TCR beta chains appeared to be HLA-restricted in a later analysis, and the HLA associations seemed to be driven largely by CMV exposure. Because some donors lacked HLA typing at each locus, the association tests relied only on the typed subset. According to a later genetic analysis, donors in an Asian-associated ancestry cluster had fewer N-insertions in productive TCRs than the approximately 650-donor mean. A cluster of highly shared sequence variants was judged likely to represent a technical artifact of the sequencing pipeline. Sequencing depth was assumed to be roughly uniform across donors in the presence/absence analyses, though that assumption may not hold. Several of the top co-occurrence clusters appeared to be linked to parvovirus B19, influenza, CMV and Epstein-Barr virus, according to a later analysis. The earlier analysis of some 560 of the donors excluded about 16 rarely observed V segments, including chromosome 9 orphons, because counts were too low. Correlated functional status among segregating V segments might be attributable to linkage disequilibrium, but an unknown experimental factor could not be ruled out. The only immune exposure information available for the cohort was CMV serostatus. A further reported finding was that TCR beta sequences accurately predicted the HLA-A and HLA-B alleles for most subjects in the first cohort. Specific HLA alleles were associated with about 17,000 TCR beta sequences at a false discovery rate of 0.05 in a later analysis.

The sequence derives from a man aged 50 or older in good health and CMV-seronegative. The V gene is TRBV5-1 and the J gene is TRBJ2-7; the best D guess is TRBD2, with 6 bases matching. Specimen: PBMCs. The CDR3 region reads CASSLGGDGSQYF. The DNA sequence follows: TGCGCCAGCAGCTTGGGGGGGGACGGCTCGCAGTACTTC.